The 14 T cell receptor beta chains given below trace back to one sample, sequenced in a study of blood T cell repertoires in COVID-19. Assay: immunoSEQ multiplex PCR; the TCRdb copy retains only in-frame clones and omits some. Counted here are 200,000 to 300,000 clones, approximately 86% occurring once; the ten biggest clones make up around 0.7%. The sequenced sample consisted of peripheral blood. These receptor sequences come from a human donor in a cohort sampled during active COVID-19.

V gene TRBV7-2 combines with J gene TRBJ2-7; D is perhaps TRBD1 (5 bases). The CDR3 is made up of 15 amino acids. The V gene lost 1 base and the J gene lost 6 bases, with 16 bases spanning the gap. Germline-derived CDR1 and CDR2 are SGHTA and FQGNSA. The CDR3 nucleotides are TGTGCCAGCAGCTTAGGGGTGATAGTAGGGGCCGAGCAGTACTTC. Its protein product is CASSLGVIVGAEQYF.

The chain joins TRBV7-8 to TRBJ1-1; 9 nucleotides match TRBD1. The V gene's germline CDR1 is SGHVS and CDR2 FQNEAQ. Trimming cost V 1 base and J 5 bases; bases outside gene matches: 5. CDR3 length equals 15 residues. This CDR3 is CASSLGDRDMTEAFF. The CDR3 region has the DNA TGTGCCAGCAGCTTAGGGGACAGGGATATGACTGAAGCTTTCTTT. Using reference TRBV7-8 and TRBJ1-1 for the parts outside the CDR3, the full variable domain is GAGVSQSPRYKVAKRGQDVALRCDPISGHVSLFWYQQALGQGPEFLTYFQNEAQLDKSGLPSDRFFAERPEGSVSTLKIQRTQQEDSAVYLCASSLGDRDMTEAFFGQGTRLTVV.

The DNA of the CDR3 is TGTGCCAGCAGCTTATTGGGACAAATTCCCCCCCTCCACTTT. It yields the protein CASSLLGQIPPLHF. The chain employs TRBV7-3 and TRBJ1-6; D perhaps matches TRBD1 (6 bases). V lost 2 bases and J 13 bases, leaving 15 bases between the germline ends. There are 14 residues in the CDR3. Germline CDR1 SGHTA, CDR2 FQGTGA.

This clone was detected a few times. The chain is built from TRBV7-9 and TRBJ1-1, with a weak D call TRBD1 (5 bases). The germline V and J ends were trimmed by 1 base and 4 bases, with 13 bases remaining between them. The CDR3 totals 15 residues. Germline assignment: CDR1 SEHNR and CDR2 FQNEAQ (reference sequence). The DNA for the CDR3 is TGTGCCAGCAGCTTAGGTGCGGGGGTCGGCACTGAAGCTTTCTTT. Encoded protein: CASSLGAGVGTEAFF.

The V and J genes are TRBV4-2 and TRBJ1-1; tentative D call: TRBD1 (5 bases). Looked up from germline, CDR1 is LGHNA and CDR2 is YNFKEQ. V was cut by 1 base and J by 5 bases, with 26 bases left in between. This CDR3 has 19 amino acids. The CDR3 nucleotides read TGTGCCAGCAGCCAAGTGCCCGTTGATGTTGGGGGGGATAGGACTGAAGCTTTCTTT. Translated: CASSQVPVDVGGDRTEAFF.

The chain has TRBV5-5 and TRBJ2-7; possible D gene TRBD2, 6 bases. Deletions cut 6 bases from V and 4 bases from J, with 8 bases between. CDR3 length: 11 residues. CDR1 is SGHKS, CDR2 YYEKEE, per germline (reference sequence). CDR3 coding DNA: TGTGCCAGCAACCGGGAGTACGAGCAGTACTTC. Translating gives CASNREYEQYF.

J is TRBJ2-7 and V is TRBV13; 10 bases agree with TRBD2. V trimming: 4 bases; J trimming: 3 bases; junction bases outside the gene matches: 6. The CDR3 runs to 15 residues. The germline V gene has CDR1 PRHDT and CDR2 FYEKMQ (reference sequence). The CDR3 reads CASSSSGGKHYEQYF. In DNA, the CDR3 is TGTGCCAGCAGCTCTAGCGGGGGCAAACACTACGAGCAGTACTTC.

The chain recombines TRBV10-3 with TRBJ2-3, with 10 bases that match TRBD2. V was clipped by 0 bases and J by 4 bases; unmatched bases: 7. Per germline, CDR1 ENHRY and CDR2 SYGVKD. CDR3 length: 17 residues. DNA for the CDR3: TGTGCCATCAGTGAGTCGAAGTCTAGCGGGAGTTCAGATACGCAGTATTTT. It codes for CAISESKSSGSSDTQYF.

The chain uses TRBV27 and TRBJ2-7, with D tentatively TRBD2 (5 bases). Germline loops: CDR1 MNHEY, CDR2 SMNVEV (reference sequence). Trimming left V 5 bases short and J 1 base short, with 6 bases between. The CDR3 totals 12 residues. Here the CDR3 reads CASSAGSYEQYF. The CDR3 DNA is TGTGCCAGCAGTGCGGGTTCCTACGAGCAGTACTTC.

The CDR3 is CASRRQGVDGYTF. The CDR3 nucleotides are TGTGCCAGTAGGAGGCAGGGGGTCGACGGCTACACCTTC. The chain links TRBV19 to TRBJ1-2; TRBD1 aligns across 7 bases. V lost 6 bases to trimming and J lost 8 bases; unmatched junction nucleotides: 9. Germline loops: CDR1 LNHDA, CDR2 SQIVND (reference sequence). This CDR3 contains 13 residues.

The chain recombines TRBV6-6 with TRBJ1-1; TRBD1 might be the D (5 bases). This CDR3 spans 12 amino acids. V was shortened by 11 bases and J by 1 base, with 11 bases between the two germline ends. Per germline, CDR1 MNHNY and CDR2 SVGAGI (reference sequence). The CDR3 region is CAGGEGNTEAFF. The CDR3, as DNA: TGTGCCGGGGGGGAGGGGAACACTGAAGCTTTCTTT.

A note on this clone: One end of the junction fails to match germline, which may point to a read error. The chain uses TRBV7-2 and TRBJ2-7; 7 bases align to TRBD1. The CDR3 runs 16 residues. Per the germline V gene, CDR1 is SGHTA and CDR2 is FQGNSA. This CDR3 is CASSLDTGTASYGQYF. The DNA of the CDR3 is TGTGCCAGCAGCTTGGACACCGGGACAGCATCTTACGGGCAGTACTTC.

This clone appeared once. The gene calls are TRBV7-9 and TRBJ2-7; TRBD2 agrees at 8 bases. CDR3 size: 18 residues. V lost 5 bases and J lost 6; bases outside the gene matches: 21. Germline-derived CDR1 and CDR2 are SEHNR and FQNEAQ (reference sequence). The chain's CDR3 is CASSPPVGAGETGAEQYF. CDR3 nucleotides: TGTGCCAGCAGCCCCCCTGTGGGAGCGGGAGAGACGGGGGCCGAGCAGTACTTC.

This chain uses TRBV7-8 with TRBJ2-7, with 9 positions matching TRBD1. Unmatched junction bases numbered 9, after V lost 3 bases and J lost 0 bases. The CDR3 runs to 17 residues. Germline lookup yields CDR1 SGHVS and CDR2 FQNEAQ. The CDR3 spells CASSFRRQGGLSYEQYF. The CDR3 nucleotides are TGTGCCAGCAGCTTCAGACGACAGGGGGGCCTCTCCTACGAGCAGTACTTC.